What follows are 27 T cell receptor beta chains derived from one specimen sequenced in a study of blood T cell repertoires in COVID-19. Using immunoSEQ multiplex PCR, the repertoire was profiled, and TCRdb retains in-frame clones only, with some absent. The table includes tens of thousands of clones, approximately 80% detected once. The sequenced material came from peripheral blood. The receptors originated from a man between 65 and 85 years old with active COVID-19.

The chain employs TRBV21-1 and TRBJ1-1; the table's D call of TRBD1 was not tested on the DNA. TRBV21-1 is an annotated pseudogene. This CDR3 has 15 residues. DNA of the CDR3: TGTGCCAGCAGCGGACAGGGTTGGGGAGACACTGAAGCTTTCTTT. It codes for CASSGQGWGDTEAFF.

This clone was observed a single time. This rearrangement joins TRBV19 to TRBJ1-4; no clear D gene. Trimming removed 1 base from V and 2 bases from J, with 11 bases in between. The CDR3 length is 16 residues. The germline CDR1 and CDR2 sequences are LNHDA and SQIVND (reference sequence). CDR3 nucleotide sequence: TGTGCCAGTAGTATAGCCCGTGGGCTCACTAATGAAAAACTGTTTTTT. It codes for CASSIARGLTNEKLFF.

CDR3: CASSPLINTGELFF. CDR3 bases: TGTGCCAGCAGCCCGCTAATCAACACCGGGGAGCTGTTTTTT. The chain joins TRBV7-9 to TRBJ2-2, with unresolved D. Per the germline V gene, CDR1 is SEHNR and CDR2 is FQNEAQ (reference sequence). Trimming stripped 5 bases from V and 2 bases from J, with 9 bases between. The CDR3 is 14 amino acids.

The CDR3, as DNA: TGTGCCAGCAGCCAAGACCCCCGACAGGGCGAATCCTACGAGCAGTACTTC. Its protein is CASSQDPRQGESYEQYF. The rearrangement uses TRBV3-1 (or the pseudogene TRBV3-2) and TRBJ2-7; 7 nucleotides match TRBD1. The CDR3 is 17 residues long. CDR1 is LGHDT, CDR2 YNNKEL, per germline (reference sequence). V dropped 0 bases and J dropped 1; count of bases not matched to a gene: 9.

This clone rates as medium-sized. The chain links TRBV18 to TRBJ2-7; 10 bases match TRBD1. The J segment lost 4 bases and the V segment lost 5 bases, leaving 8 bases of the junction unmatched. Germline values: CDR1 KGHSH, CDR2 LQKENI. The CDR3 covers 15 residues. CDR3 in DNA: TGTGCCAGCTCAAACGACAGGGGGCTATTGTACGAGCAGTACTTC. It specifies CASSNDRGLLYEQYF.

The CDR3 coding sequence is TGCGCCAGCAGCCGAGAGGGACAGGGAGGGACATACTATGGCTACACCTTC. Residues: CASSREGQGGTYYGYTF. The chain employs TRBV4-1 and TRBJ1-2, with TRBD1 matching 9 bases. This CDR3 comprises 17 residues. Germline CDR1 MGHRA, CDR2 YSYEKL. The trim removed 4 bases at V and 3 bases at J, leaving 12 bases unmatched.

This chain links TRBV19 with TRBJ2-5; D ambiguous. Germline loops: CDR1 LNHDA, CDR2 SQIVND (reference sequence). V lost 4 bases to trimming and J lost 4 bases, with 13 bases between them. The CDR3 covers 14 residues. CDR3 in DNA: TGTGCCAGTAGTACACTAAGATCTTCAGAGACCCAGTACTTC. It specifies CASSTLRSSETQYF. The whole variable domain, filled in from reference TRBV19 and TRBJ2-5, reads DGGITQSPKYLFRKEGQNVTLSCEQNLNHDAMYWYRQDPGQGLRLIYYSQIVNDFQKGDIAEGYSVSREKKESFPLTVTSAQKNPTAFYLCASSTLRSSETQYFGPGTRLLVL.

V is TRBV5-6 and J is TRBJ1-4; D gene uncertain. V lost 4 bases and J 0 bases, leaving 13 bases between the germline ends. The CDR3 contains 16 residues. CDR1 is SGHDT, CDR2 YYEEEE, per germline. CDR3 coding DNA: TGTGCCAGCAGCCTGGAAGACTACTCAACTAATGAAAAACTGTTTTTT. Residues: CASSLEDYSTNEKLFF. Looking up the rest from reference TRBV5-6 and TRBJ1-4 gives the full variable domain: DAGVTQSPTHLIKTRGQQVTLRCSPKSGHDTVSWYQQALGQGPQFIFQYYEEEERQRGNFPDRFSGHQFPNYSSELNVNALLLGDSALYLCASSLEDYSTNEKLFFGSGTQLSVL.

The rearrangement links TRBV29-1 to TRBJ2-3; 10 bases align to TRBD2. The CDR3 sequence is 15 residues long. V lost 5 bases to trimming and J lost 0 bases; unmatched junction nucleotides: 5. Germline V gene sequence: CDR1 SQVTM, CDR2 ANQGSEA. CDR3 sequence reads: CSVPTTSGSTDTQYF. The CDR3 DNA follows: TGCAGCGTTCCTACGACTAGCGGGAGCACAGATACGCAGTATTTT.

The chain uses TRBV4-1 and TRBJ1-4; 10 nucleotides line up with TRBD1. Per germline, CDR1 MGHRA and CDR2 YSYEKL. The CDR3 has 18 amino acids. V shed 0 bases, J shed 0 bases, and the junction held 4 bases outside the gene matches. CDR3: CASSQEGTGDATNEKLFF. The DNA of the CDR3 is TGCGCCAGCAGCCAAGAAGGGACAGGGGATGCAACTAATGAAAAACTGTTTTTT.

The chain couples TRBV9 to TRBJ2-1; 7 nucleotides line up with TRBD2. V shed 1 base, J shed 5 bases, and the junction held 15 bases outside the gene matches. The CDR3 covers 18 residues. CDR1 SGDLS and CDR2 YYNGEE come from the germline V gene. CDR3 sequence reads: CASSVRGGTFGIDNEQFF. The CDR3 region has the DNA TGTGCCAGCAGCGTAAGGGGAGGGACTTTCGGAATCGACAATGAGCAGTTCTTC.

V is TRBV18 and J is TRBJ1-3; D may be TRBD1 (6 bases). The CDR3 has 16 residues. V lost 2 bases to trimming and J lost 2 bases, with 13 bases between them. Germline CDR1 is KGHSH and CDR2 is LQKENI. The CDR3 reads CASSPSRQVPGNTIYF. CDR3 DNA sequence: TGTGCCAGCTCACCATCGAGACAGGTCCCTGGAAACACCATATATTTT.

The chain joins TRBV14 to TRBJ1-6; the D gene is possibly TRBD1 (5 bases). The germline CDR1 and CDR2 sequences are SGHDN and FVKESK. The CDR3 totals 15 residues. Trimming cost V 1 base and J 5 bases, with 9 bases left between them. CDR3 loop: CASSQAGVDNSPLHF. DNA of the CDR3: TGTGCCAGCAGCCAAGCGGGGGTGGATAATTCACCCCTCCACTTT.

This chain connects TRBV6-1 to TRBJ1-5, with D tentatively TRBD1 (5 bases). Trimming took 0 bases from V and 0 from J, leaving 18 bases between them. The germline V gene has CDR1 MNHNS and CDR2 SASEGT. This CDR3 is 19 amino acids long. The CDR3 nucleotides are TGTGCCAGCAGTGAAGCGGCACTACCCAGGGCCCATAGCAATCAGCCCCAGCATTTT. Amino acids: CASSEAALPRAHSNQPQHF.

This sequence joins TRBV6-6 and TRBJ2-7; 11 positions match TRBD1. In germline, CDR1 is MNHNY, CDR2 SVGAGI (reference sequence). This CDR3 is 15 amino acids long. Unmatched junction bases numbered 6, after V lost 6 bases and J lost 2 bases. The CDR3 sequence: CASSQGQGATYEQYF. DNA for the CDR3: TGTGCCAGCAGCCAAGGACAGGGGGCCACCTACGAGCAGTACTTC.

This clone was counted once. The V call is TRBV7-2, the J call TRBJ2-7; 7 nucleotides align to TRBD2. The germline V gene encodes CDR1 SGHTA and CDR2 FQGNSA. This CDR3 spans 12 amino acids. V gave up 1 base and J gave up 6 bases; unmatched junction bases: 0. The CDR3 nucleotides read TGTGCCAGCAGCTTAGGGGGGGGCGAGCAGTACTTC. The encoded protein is CASSLGGGEQYF.

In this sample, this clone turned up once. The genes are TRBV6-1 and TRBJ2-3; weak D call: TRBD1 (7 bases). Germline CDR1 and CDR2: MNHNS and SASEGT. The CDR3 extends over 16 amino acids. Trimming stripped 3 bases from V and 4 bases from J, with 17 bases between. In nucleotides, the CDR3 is TGTGCCAGCAGTGAGGGCTGGCAGGGGGGCGCAGATACGCAGTATTTT. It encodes CASSEGWQGGADTQYF.

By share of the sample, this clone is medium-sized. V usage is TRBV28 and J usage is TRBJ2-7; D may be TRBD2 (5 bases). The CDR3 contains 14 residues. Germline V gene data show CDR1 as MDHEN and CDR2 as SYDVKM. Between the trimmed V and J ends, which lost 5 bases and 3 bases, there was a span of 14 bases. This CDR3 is CASSPVASGYEQYF. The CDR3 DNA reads TGTGCCAGCAGTCCCGTAGCGTCCGGCTACGAGCAGTACTTC. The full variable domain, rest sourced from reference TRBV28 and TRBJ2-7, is DVKVTQSSRYLVKRTGEKVFLECVQDMDHENMFWYRQDPGLGLRLIYFSYDVKMKEKGDIPEGYSVSREKKERFSLILESASTNQTSMYLCASSPVASGYEQYFGPGTRLTVT.

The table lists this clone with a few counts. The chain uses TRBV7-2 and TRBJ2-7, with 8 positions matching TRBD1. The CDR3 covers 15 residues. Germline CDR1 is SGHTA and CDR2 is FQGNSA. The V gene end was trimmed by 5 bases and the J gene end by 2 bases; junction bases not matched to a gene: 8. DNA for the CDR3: TGTGCCAGCAGCGGGACAGGAGGGGGACCCTACGAGCAGTACTTC. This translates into CASSGTGGGPYEQYF.

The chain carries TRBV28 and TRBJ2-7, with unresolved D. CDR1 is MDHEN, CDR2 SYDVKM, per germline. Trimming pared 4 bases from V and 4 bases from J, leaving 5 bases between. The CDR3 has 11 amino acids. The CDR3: CASSSEYEQYF. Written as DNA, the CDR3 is TGTGCCAGCAGTTCTGAGTACGAGCAGTACTTC.

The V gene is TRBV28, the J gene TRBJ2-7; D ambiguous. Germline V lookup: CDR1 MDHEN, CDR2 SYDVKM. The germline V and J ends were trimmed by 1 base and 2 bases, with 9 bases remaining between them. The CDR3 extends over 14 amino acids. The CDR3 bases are TGTGCCAGCAGTTTATCTGCACCTACCTACGAGCAGTACTTC. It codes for CASSLSAPTYEQYF.

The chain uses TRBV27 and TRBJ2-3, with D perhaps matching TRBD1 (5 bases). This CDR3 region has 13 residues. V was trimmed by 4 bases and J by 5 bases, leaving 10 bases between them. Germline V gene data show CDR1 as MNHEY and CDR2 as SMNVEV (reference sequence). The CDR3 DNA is TGTGCCAGCAGTTGGGGCAGGGAAGATACGCAGTATTTT. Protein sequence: CASSWGREDTQYF.

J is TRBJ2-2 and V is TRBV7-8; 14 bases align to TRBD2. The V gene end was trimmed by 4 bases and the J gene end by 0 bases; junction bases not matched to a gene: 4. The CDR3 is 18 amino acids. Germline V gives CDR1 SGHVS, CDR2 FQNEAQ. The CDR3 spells CASSSRLAGGSNTGELFF. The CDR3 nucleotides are TGTGCCAGCAGCTCCAGACTAGCGGGGGGGTCGAACACCGGGGAGCTGTTTTTT.

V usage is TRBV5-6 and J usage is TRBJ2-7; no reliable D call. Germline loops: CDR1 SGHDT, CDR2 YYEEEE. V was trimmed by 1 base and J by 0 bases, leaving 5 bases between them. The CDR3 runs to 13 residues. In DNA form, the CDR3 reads TGTGCCAGCAGCTTGCAGGTCTCCTACGAGCAGTACTTC. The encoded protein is CASSLQVSYEQYF.

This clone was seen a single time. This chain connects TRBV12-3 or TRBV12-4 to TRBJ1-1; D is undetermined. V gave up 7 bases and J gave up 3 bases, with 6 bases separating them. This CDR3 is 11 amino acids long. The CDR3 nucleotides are TGTGCCAGCAAGCTGGACACTGAAGCTTTCTTT. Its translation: CASKLDTEAFF.

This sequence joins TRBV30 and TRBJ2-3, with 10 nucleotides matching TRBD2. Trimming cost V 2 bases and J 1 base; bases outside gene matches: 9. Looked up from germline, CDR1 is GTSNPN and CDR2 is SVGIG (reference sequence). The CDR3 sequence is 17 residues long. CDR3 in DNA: TGTGCCTGGAGTACGCCACGTCTAGCGGGGGGCACAGATACGCAGTATTTT. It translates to CAWSTPRLAGGTDTQYF.

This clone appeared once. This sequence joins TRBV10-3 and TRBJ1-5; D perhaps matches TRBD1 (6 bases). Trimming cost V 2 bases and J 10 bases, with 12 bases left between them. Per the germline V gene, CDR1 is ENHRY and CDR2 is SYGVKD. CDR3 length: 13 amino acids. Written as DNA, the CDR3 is TGTGCCATCAGTGAGATCCAACAGGGTCCCCAGCATTTT. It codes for CAISEIQQGPQHF.